This entry is about one T cell receptor beta chain. With V trimmed by 0 bases and J by 2 bases, 4 bases remained unmatched. This CDR3 has 15 residues. The V gene's germline CDR1 is MNHEY and CDR2 SVGAGI. The entry originates in a study of cytomegalovirus exposure and HLA in healthy donors. This PCR relied on a set of 60 Vbeta primers and 13 Jbeta primers. Assay: immunoSEQ multiplex PCR; the TCRdb copy retains only in-frame clones and omits some. The data contain 110,000 or so clones, roughly four fifths of them singletons. This sequence originates from a woman aged 18-29 years in good health and CMV-seronegative. Sequencing was done on a sample of PBMCs. The gene calls are TRBV6-5 and TRBJ2-7; TRBD2 aligns across 7 bases. The CDR3: CASSYSTSRTYEQYF. The CDR3 nucleotides are TGTGCCAGCAGTTACTCGACTAGCCGGACCTACGAGCAGTACTTC.